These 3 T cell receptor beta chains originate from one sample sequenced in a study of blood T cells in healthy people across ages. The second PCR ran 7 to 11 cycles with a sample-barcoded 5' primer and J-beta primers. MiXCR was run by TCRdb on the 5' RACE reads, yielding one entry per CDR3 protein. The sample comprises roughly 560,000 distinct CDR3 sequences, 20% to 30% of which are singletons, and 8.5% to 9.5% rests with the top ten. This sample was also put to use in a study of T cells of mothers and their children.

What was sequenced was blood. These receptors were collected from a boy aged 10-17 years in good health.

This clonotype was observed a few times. The DNA for the CDR3 is TGCGCCAGCAGCCAAGGGGGCTTGGATGAAAAACTGTTTTTT. The encoded protein is CASSQGGLDEKLFF. The J gene is TRBJ1-4, the V gene TRBV5-1; 7 bases are shared with TRBD1. With 4 bases clipped from V and 6 bases from J, the junction kept 6 bases outside the gene matches. The CDR3 totals 14 residues. Germline CDR1 is SGHRS and CDR2 is YFSETQ.

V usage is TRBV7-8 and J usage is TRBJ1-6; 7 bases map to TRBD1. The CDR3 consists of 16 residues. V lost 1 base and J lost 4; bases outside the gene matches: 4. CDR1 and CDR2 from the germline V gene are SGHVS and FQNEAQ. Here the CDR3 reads CASSLEPGQYNSPLHF. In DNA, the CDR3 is TGTGCCAGCAGCTTAGAACCGGGACAGTATAATTCACCCCTCCACTTT.

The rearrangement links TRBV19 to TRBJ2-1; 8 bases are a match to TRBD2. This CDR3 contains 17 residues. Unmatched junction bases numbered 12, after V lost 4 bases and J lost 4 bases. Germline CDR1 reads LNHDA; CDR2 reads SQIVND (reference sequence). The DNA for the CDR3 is TGTGCCAGTAGTAGGCAGTTACTAGCGGCGACTTACAATGAGCAGTTCTTC. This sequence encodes CASSRQLLAATYNEQFF.